This T cell receptor beta chain appears in the sequencing data of a study of cytomegalovirus exposure and HLA in healthy donors. 13 Jbeta primers and 60 Vbeta primers were used for the PCR. The table came from immunoSEQ multiplex PCR; TCRdb's copy has only in-frame clones and leaves some out. The sample yields 150,000 to 200,000 clones, around 78% seen once. Sequencing used PBMCs. The clonotype comes from a woman aged 35 to 49 in good health and CMV-seronegative.

The CDR3 protein is CSVAGGQGSNQPQHF. DNA of the CDR3: TGCAGCGTGGCCGGGGGACAGGGTAGCAATCAGCCCCAGCATTTT. The chain has TRBV29-1 and TRBJ1-5; the match to TRBD1 covers 9 bases. The germline CDR1 and CDR2 sequences are SQVTM and ANQGSEA. CDR3 length: 15 residues. The V and J ends lost 6 bases and 0 bases, in that order; junction bases with no gene match: 6.